This TCR beta chain derives from a study of T-cell memory formation after mild COVID-19. Study results and limitations: Of the contracting clones, CD4+ ones lay mainly in CM and EM, and CD8+ ones in EMRA.

As concerns this clonotype: The target antigen is unknown.

TCRdb reanalysed the 5' RACE reads using MiXCR and keeps one entry per CDR3 protein. This table holds over 500,000 distinct CDR3 sequences, around 15% found once. The CDR3 has 13 amino acids. From germline, CDR1 is SGHAT and CDR2 FQNNGV. The germline V and J ends were trimmed by 7 bases and 10 bases, with 17 bases remaining between them. Input material: PBMCs or a T cell subset sorted from them (not recorded which). J is TRBJ2-1 and V is TRBV11-2; the D is unclear. The TCR was taken from an adult woman who had mild COVID-19 (a few samples of this study predate the infection). Cell type and time point are not known. This chain's CDR3 is CASKLNGQWEQFF. DNA of the CDR3: TGTGCCAGCAAACTTAATGGCCAATGGGAGCAGTTCTTC.